The entry below gives a single T cell receptor beta chain sequence along with its context. This CDR3 region has 13 residues. Trimming stripped 5 bases from V and 10 bases from J, with 12 bases between. Germline loops: CDR1 SGHVS, CDR2 FNYEAQ. TCRdb's copy holds only in-frame clones and misses some; the assay was immunoSEQ multiplex PCR. Of approximately 230,000 clones in the sample, 65% to 90% are singletons; the top ten hold around a sixth. Everyone who took part was 18 to 89 years old, and they came from fewer than 25 US areas. Participants' reported clinical history set cohort assignment. The sample belongs to a study of blood T cell repertoires in COVID-19. Study information: Sources were T cells, B-cell-depleted T cells, or PBMCs; the material itself was cDNA or gDNA.

V is TRBV7-6 and J is TRBJ1-6, with D possibly being TRBD1 (6 bases). This receptor was taken from a man between 18 and 35 years old who had recovered from COVID-19. The sequencing input was PBMCs or T cells enriched from blood (not recorded which). This CDR3 is CASSRTRGSPLHF. In DNA, the CDR3 is TGTGCCAGCAGCCGAACCAGGGGCTCACCCCTCCACTTT.